This T cell receptor beta chain was sequenced for a study of blood T cell repertoires in COVID-19. Seattle patient enrollment occurred during active infection, with longitudinal follow-up thereafter. The length of the CDR3 is 13 residues. CDR1 SGHNT and CDR2 YYREEE come from the germline V gene (reference sequence). V was trimmed by 2 bases and J by 4 bases, leaving 8 bases between them. In the authors' workflow: Estimated nucleated cell counts came from reference gene primer amplification. Profiled with immunoSEQ multiplex PCR; TCRdb holds only in-frame clones, not every one. That table gives V, J and clone size, and the DNA gave D and trimming. The data show roughly 200,000 clones, under 85% seen once.

The V call is TRBV5-4, the J call TRBJ2-3; D may be TRBD1 (5 bases). The receptor was derived from a woman of 80 years or more with COVID-19, enrolled during active disease. The sample consisted of peripheral blood. The CDR3, as DNA: TGTGCCAGCAGCTTCGACAGACCAGATACGCAGTATTTT. Protein product: CASSFDRPDTQYF.